This is a list of T cell receptor beta chains from one sample in a study of blood T cell repertoires in COVID-19. TCRdb's copy holds only in-frame clones and misses some; the assay was immunoSEQ multiplex PCR. The sample consists of approximately 140,000 clones, approximately 90% of them appearing once. Specimen: peripheral blood. These receptors were obtained from a man between 45 and 60 years old with active or convalescent COVID-19. Each CDR3 is given with its conserved first and last residue. The order of the fields is J gene, V gene, clone size, D gene, CDR3 protein, CDR3 DNA. The D gene is left open where the match is weak. The listing skips clone size in some rows; elsewhere it reads once, few, many or a size class.

TRBJ1-2 | TRBV11-2 | - | - | CASSLDLAVGTRGYTF | TGTGCCAGCAGCTTAGATTTGGCAGTCGGGACTAGGGGCTACACCTTC
TRBJ2-7 | TRBV6-5 | few | TRBD2 | CASTLAGGPNEQYF | TGTGCCAGCACACTAGCGGGAGGGCCTAACGAGCAGTACTTC
TRBJ1-1 | TRBV6-2/TRBV6-3 | - | - | CASSSQGYTEAFF | TGTGCCAGCAGTTCGCAGGGTTACACTGAAGCTTTCTTT
TRBJ2-7 | TRBV5-6 | once | - | CASSPNGVSSYEQYF | TGTGCCAGCAGCCCTAACGGGGTTAGCTCCTACGAGCAGTACTTC
TRBJ2-1 | TRBV29-1 | - | TRBD1 | CSVCRGTGGNNEQFF | TGCAGCGTCTGTAGGGGGACAGGGGGTAACAATGAGCAGTTCTTC
TRBJ2-2 | TRBV5-1 | - | TRBD2 | CASSLDGRDTGELFF | TGCGCCAGCAGCTTGGACGGGAGGGACACCGGGGAGCTGTTTTTT
TRBJ2-1 | TRBV5-1 | - | TRBD2 | CASSLVGAAGVGSYNEQFF | TGCGCCAGCAGCTTGGTTGGTGCAGCGGGAGTGGGCTCCTACAATGAGCAGTTCTTC
TRBJ1-1 | TRBV3-1/TRBV3-2 | - | - | CASTGLNTEAFF | TGTGCCAGCACAGGGCTGAACACTGAAGCTTTCTTT
TRBJ1-5 | TRBV30 | - | - | CAWSFRGRQPQHF | TGTGCCTGGAGTTTCAGGGGACGCCAGCCCCAGCATTTT
TRBJ1-1 | TRBV11-2 | - | TRBD1 | CASSLVTPGQGLWTEAFF | TGTGCCAGCAGCTTAGTTACCCCGGGACAGGGGTTGTGGACTGAAGCTTTCTTT